This T cell receptor beta chain was sequenced during a study of graft-versus-host responses after intestinal transplantation. Turning to the study itself: Anti-thymocyte globulin induction, then tacrolimus and steroids for about three years, went to all recipients.

The CDR3 runs 16 residues. Germline V CDR1 and CDR2: LNHDA, SQIVND (reference sequence). The ends lost 4 bases at V and 0 bases at J; junction bases unmatched: 4. TCRdb keeps only in-frame clones here, not all; method: immunoSEQ multiplex PCR. The data contain over 75,000 clones, 85% to 95% of them singletons. Concerning this clone itself: Its cognate antigen is unknown.

Study results and limitations: Levels of circulating GvH clones at their peak were associated with early post-transplant HvG declines. GvH clones occurred in recipient marrow; some first appeared in ileum or blood. In patients with graft-donor T cell macrochimerism, allograft graft-versus-host to host-versus-graft clonal ratios were high.

The sample in question was unstimulated CD8+ T cells sorted from spleen or lymph node cells, obtained before transplant. J is TRBJ2-1 and V is TRBV19, with 9 positions matching TRBD2. This receptor was identified in a human donor who was the organ donor for an intestinal transplant. The CDR3 coding sequence is TGTGCCAGTAGTAGGCTAGCGGGGAGCTCCTACAATGAGCAGTTCTTC. Translated, it gives CASSRLAGSSYNEQFF.